The subject of this entry is one T cell receptor beta chain. Its antigen remains unknown. This CDR3 is built from 14 residues. Germline assignment: CDR1 MGHDK and CDR2 SYGVNS. The sample is drawn from a study of T cells expressing NK-cell markers. On the study more broadly: Underlying the TCR beta repertoires were sorted CD3+CD56+NKG2C+, CD3+CD56+NKG2C- and CD3+CD56-NKG2C+ T cells.

General study points: Among CD8+ T cells from several donors, dominant NKG2C+ clonotypes accounted for about 1.0-7.0%. Clones of NKG2C+ T cells that had expanded were of unclear HCMV specificity. In a handful of donors, these clonotypes also led the CD3+CD56-NKG2C+ fraction.

Reanalyzing the 5' RACE reads, TCRdb keeps one entry per CDR3 protein, without DNA. The listing records fewer than 300,000 distinct CDR3 sequences. Input material: blood T cells: a sorted CD56 or NKG2C T cell subset, CD4+ or CD8+ T cells, or bulk PBMC T cells (not recorded which). This sequence joins TRBV25-1 and TRBJ2-5; the TCRdb call, TRBD1, lacks DNA for checking. This clonotype originated in a woman between 18 and 70 years old in good health. This CDR3 is CASSASQGTETQYF.